This T cell receptor beta chain was sequenced for a study of blood T cell repertoires in COVID-19. Study-wide background: PBMCs, B-cell-depleted T cells, or T cells were the source of the cDNA or gDNA that made up the material.

The CDR3 loop spans 14 amino acids. From germline, CDR1 is MDHEN and CDR2 SYDVKM. Trimming cost V 11 bases and J 0 bases, with 16 bases left between them. As processed by the authors: For nucleated cells, counts were estimated from reference gene primer amplification. Sequenced by immunoSEQ multiplex PCR; TCRdb stores in-frame clones only, minus some. Clonal size and the V and J genes are those of that table, whereas D and trimming came from the DNA. The data hold around 63,000 clones, with about 73% observed a single time. The receptor's source is a woman aged 45 to 65 with active or convalescent COVID-19. Sample: peripheral blood. The chain has TRBV28 and TRBJ1-2; D call uncertain. The DNA of the CDR3 is TGTGCCTACAGCAAGTCAGGCGCTAACTATGGCTACACCTTC. Translated, it gives CAYSKSGANYGYTF.